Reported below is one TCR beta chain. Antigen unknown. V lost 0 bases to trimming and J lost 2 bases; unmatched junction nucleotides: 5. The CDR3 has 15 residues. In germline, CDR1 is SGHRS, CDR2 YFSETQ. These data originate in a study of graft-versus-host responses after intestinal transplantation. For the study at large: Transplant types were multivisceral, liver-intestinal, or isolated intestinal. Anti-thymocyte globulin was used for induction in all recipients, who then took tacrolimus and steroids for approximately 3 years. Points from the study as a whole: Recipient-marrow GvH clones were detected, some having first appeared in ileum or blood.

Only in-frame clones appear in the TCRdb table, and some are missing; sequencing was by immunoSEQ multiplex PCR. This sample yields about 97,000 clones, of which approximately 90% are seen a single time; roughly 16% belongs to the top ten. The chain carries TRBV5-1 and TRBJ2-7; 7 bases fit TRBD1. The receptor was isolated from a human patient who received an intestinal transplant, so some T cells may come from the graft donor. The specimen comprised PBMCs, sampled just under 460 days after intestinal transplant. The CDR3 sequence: CASSLGQGGAYEQYF. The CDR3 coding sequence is TGCGCCAGCAGCTTGGGACAGGGCGGAGCCTACGAGCAGTACTTC. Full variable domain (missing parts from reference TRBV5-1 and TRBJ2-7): KAGVTQTPRYLIKTRGQQVTLSCSPISGHRSVSWYQQTPGQGLQFLFEYFSETQRNKGNFPGRFSGRQFSNSRSEMNVSTLELGDSALYLCASSLGQGGAYEQYFGPGTRLTVT.